Listed here are 25 T cell receptor beta chains from one sample, sequenced in a study of cytomegalovirus exposure and HLA in healthy donors. The PCR ran on 60 Vbeta and 13 Jbeta primers. Libraries were prepared by immunoSEQ multiplex PCR; TCRdb keeps only in-frame clonotypes and omits some of them. The top ten clones hold 1% of a sample with roughly 130,000 clones, 75% to 85% of them seen once. Sequenced sample: PBMCs. These TCRs come from a man aged 40-49 years in good health and CMV-seronegative.

This chain connects TRBV6-9 to TRBJ2-7; maybe TRBD1 (6 bases). Germline values: CDR1 MNHGY, CDR2 SVAAGI. The CDR3 sequence is 17 residues long. The ends were cut back, 7 bases at V and 3 bases at J, with 25 bases in the middle. This CDR3 is CASILYWGHQNLYEQYF. DNA for the CDR3: TGTGCCAGCATATTATATTGGGGACACCAGAACCTCTACGAGCAGTACTTC.

The rearrangement joins TRBV20-1 to TRBJ1-1; D is uncertain. Germline V gene data show CDR1 as DFQATT and CDR2 as SNEGSKA (reference sequence). Trimming cost V 8 bases and J 1 base, with 8 bases left between them. The CDR3 contains 11 residues. The CDR3 reads CSRVGNTEAFF. CDR3 in DNA: TGCAGTCGGGTGGGGAACACTGAAGCTTTCTTT.

Concerning this clone: The sample has other DNA sequences that encode this CDR3 too. The rearrangement uses TRBV5-1 and TRBJ2-2; D is unresolved. Trimming removed 0 bases at V and 2 bases at J, with 5 bases between. Per the germline V gene, CDR1 is SGHRS and CDR2 is YFSETQ. This CDR3 has 14 amino acids. For the CDR3, the DNA is TGCGCCAGCAGCTTGGATAGAAACACCGGGGAGCTGTTTTTT. Translation gives CASSLDRNTGELFF. The complete variable domain, with remaining parts taken from reference TRBV5-1 and TRBJ2-2, reads KAGVTQTPRYLIKTRGQQVTLSCSPISGHRSVSWYQQTPGQGLQFLFEYFSETQRNKGNFPGRFSGRQFSNSRSEMNVSTLELGDSALYLCASSLDRNTGELFFGEGSRLTVL.

The rearrangement joins TRBV5-1 to TRBJ1-2, with 10 bases that match TRBD1. The germline CDR1 and CDR2 sequences are SGHRS and YFSETQ. This CDR3 contains 15 residues. V gave up 4 bases and J gave up 4 bases; unmatched junction bases: 7. CDR3: CASSVVTGGGYGYTF. In DNA, the CDR3 is TGCGCCAGCAGCGTGGTGACAGGGGGCGGCTATGGCTACACCTTC.

The gene calls are TRBV6-1 and TRBJ2-4; TRBD2 is a possible D gene (7 bases). Trimming left V 1 base short and J 1 base short, with 14 bases between. Per germline, CDR1 MNHNS and CDR2 SASEGT. CDR3 size: 17 residues. The CDR3 spells CASSEGSGRGAKNIQYF. CDR3 DNA sequence: TGTGCCAGCAGTGAAGGGTCAGGGAGGGGGGCCAAAAACATTCAGTACTTC.

As concerns this clone: Mismatch with germline at one junction end may stem from a read error. The chain carries TRBV27 and TRBJ1-6; no clear D gene. The CDR3 length is 14 residues. In germline, CDR1 is MNHEY, CDR2 SMNVEV (reference sequence). CDR3 protein: CASSLWAYNSPLHF. The CDR3, as DNA: TGTGCCAGCAGTTTATGGGCCTACAATTCACCCCTCCACTTT.

The chain links TRBV2 to TRBJ2-2, with D possibly TRBD1 on 6 matching bases. V lost 4 bases to trimming and J lost 4 bases, with 13 bases between them. The CDR3 runs 15 residues. Germline V gene lookup returns CDR1 SNHLY and CDR2 FYNNEI. CDR3 nucleotide sequence: TGTGCCAGCAGTGCAACAGGGAGCCCCACCGGGGAGCTGTTTTTT. As protein: CASSATGSPTGELFF.

The V gene is TRBV11-3, the J gene TRBJ2-1; D is undetermined. Germline values: CDR1 SGHNT, CDR2 YENEEA. Trimming removed 3 bases from V and 0 bases from J, with 3 bases in between. The CDR3 covers 13 residues. The CDR3 DNA reads TGTGCCAGCAGCTTCAACTCCTACAATGAGCAGTTCTTC. This gives the protein CASSFNSYNEQFF.

The chain combines TRBV6-5 with TRBJ1-1; D may be TRBD1 (6 bases). The V gene lost 0 bases and the J gene lost 4 bases, with 15 bases spanning the gap. The CDR3 sequence is 16 residues long. Per germline, CDR1 MNHEY and CDR2 SVGAGI. The CDR3 nucleotides read TGTGCCAGCAGTTACTCGAATCAGGGGAGGGGCACTGAAGCTTTCTTT. It encodes CASSYSNQGRGTEAFF.

The V and J genes are TRBV29-1 and TRBJ2-7; D is perhaps TRBD1 (6 bases). This CDR3 has 14 residues. The germline V and J ends were trimmed by 6 bases and 4 bases, with 19 bases remaining between them. In germline, CDR1 is SQVTM, CDR2 ANQGSEA. For the CDR3, the DNA is TGCAGCGTGCAACTCGTCCCGGGACAATACGAGCAGTACTTC. Protein product: CSVQLVPGQYEQYF.

The genes are TRBV2 and TRBJ2-1, with 13 bases lining up with TRBD2. The CDR3 is 15 residues long. The germline V gene encodes CDR1 SNHLY and CDR2 FYNNEI. The V gene end was trimmed by 8 bases and the J gene end by 8 bases; junction bases not matched to a gene: 9. This CDR3 reads CASGPGLAGPDEQFF. CDR3 sequence (DNA): TGTGCCAGCGGACCGGGACTAGCGGGACCCGATGAGCAGTTCTTC.

The gene calls are TRBV5-4 and TRBJ2-2; TRBD1 is a possible D gene (6 bases). Trimming shortened V by 0 bases and J by 5 bases, and 14 bases separated the two germline ends. This CDR3 comprises 16 residues. CDR1 and CDR2 from the germline V gene are SGHNT and YYREEE (reference sequence). The CDR3: CASSLESERGTGELFF. For the CDR3, the DNA is TGTGCCAGCAGCTTGGAGTCCGAGAGGGGGACCGGGGAGCTGTTTTTT.

The V call is TRBV25-1, the J call TRBJ2-3; 10 nucleotides line up with TRBD1. Trimming took 6 bases from V and 2 from J; bases not matched to a gene: 5. The germline V gene encodes CDR1 MGHDK and CDR2 SYGVNS. This CDR3 spans 15 amino acids. The CDR3 reads CASRTGTGDTDTQYF. CDR3 DNA sequence: TGTGCCAGCAGAACCGGGACAGGGGACACAGATACGCAGTATTTT.

This clone was counted between two and nine times. The V and J genes are TRBV2 and TRBJ1-2; TRBD1 matches 8 bases. Trimming took 2 bases from V and 3 from J; bases not matched to a gene: 2. CDR3 length: 14 amino acids. Germline values: CDR1 SNHLY, CDR2 FYNNEI. The CDR3 bases are TGTGCCAGCAGTGAACAGGGGGCATACTATGGCTACACCTTC. Encoded protein: CASSEQGAYYGYTF.

This chain connects TRBV6-5 to TRBJ2-7, with TRBD1 matching over 10 bases. With 2 bases clipped from V and 3 bases from J, the junction kept 4 bases outside the gene matches. CDR3 length: 15 amino acids. From germline, CDR1 is MNHEY and CDR2 SVGAGI. In DNA form, the CDR3 reads TGTGCCAGCAGTTACCGGGACAGGGGCGTCTACGAGCAGTACTTC. Amino acids: CASSYRDRGVYEQYF.

The gene calls are TRBV18 and TRBJ1-1; maybe TRBD1 (6 bases). Per the germline V gene, CDR1 is KGHSH and CDR2 is LQKENI. The CDR3 has 16 amino acids. V was clipped by 4 bases and J by 5 bases, with 20 bases between them. The DNA of the CDR3 is TGTGCCAGCTCACTCACGGAACCAGGGGCGGTGACTGAAGCTTTCTTT. This translates into CASSLTEPGAVTEAFF.

This CDR3 is CASTSHSSGNTIYF. CDR3 DNA: TGTGCCAGCACCAGTCACAGCTCTGGAAACACCATATATTTT. The genes are TRBV7-8 and TRBJ1-3, with D unclear. The CDR3 totals 14 residues. The germline V and J ends were trimmed by 7 bases and 0 bases, with 10 bases remaining between them. Germline assignment: CDR1 SGHVS and CDR2 FQNEAQ. The full variable domain, its missing parts supplied by reference TRBV7-8 and TRBJ1-3, is GAGVSQSPRYKVAKRGQDVALRCDPISGHVSLFWYQQALGQGPEFLTYFQNEAQLDKSGLPSDRFFAERPEGSVSTLKIQRTQQEDSAVYLCASTSHSSGNTIYFGEGSWLTVV.

For this clone: The missing conserved phenylalanine or tryptophan at the end of this CDR3 makes a read error likely. J is TRBJ2-3 and V is TRBV30; maybe TRBD1 (6 bases). Trimming removed 4 bases at V and 6 bases at J, with 14 bases between. The germline V gene encodes CDR1 GTSNPN and CDR2 SVGIG (reference sequence). CDR3 length: 13 residues. This CDR3 is CAWTGDMYDTQYV. The CDR3 region has the DNA TGTGCCTGGACAGGGGACATGTACGATACGCAGTATGTT.

The V call is TRBV29-1, the J call TRBJ2-1; 10 bases fit TRBD2. J was trimmed by 6 bases and V by 7 bases; bases with no gene match: 6. The CDR3 is 13 amino acids. In germline, CDR1 is SQVTM, CDR2 ANQGSEA. CDR3 in amino acids: CSASGGALNEQFF. Here the CDR3 DNA reads TGCAGCGCAAGCGGGGGGGCGCTCAATGAGCAGTTCTTC.

This clone has only a few counts. The CDR3 DNA follows: TGTGCCAGCAGTTACCAGGGGCCTGTCGTTGGAAACACCATATATTTT. As protein: CASSYQGPVVGNTIYF. V is TRBV6-5 and J is TRBJ1-3, with D possibly matching TRBD1 (6 bases). The germline CDR1 and CDR2 sequences are MNHEY and SVGAGI. Trimming stripped 2 bases from V and 3 bases from J, with 14 bases between. The CDR3 consists of 16 residues.

This sequence joins TRBV28 and TRBJ2-2; 16 nucleotides line up with TRBD2. The CDR3 has 15 amino acids. The V gene's germline CDR1 is MDHEN and CDR2 SYDVKM. Unmatched junction bases numbered 0, after V lost 5 bases and J lost 6 bases. The CDR3 spells CASSGTSGGAGELFF. The CDR3 bases are TGTGCCAGCAGTGGGACTAGCGGGGGGGCCGGGGAGCTGTTTTTT.

A few counts support this clone. This sequence joins TRBV7-8 and TRBJ2-5, with 10 bases matching TRBD2. The CDR3 runs 16 residues. Germline V gene data show CDR1 as SGHVS and CDR2 as FQNEAQ. V was pared by 5 bases and J by 4 bases, with 10 bases of the junction left unmatched. For the CDR3, the DNA is TGTGCCAGCAGCCAGGGGCTAGCGGGAGAGGGAGAGACCCAGTACTTC. Translated: CASSQGLAGEGETQYF.

The chain couples TRBV6-9 to TRBJ2-7, with 11 bases aligning to TRBD2. This CDR3 is 13 amino acids long. The V gene end was trimmed by 5 bases and the J gene end by 6 bases; junction bases not matched to a gene: 3. CDR1 and CDR2 from the germline V gene are MNHGY and SVAAGI. CDR3 residues: CASSRTSGFEQYF. The CDR3 nucleotides are TGTGCCAGCAGTCGGACTAGCGGGTTCGAGCAGTACTTC.

The chain joins TRBV15 to TRBJ1-1; TRBD1 is a possible D gene (5 bases). CDR1 LNHNV and CDR2 YYDKDF come from the germline V gene (reference sequence). This CDR3 region has 15 residues. Trimming took 0 bases from V and 1 from J, leaving 9 bases between them. The CDR3 coding sequence is TGTGCCACCAGCAGAGATCGGGGGAAGAACACTGAAGCTTTCTTT. Translation gives CATSRDRGKNTEAFF.

The chain joins TRBV7-8 to TRBJ1-5, with 7 nucleotides matching TRBD1. Germline CDR1 SGHVS, CDR2 FQNEAQ. CDR3 length equals 16 residues. J gave up 2 bases and V 11 bases, and 15 bases lay outside the gene matches. Here the CDR3 reads CASRAGGAPGNQPQHF. The CDR3 DNA reads as TGTGCCTCGCGGGCAGGGGGTGCCCCTGGCAATCAGCCCCAGCATTTT.